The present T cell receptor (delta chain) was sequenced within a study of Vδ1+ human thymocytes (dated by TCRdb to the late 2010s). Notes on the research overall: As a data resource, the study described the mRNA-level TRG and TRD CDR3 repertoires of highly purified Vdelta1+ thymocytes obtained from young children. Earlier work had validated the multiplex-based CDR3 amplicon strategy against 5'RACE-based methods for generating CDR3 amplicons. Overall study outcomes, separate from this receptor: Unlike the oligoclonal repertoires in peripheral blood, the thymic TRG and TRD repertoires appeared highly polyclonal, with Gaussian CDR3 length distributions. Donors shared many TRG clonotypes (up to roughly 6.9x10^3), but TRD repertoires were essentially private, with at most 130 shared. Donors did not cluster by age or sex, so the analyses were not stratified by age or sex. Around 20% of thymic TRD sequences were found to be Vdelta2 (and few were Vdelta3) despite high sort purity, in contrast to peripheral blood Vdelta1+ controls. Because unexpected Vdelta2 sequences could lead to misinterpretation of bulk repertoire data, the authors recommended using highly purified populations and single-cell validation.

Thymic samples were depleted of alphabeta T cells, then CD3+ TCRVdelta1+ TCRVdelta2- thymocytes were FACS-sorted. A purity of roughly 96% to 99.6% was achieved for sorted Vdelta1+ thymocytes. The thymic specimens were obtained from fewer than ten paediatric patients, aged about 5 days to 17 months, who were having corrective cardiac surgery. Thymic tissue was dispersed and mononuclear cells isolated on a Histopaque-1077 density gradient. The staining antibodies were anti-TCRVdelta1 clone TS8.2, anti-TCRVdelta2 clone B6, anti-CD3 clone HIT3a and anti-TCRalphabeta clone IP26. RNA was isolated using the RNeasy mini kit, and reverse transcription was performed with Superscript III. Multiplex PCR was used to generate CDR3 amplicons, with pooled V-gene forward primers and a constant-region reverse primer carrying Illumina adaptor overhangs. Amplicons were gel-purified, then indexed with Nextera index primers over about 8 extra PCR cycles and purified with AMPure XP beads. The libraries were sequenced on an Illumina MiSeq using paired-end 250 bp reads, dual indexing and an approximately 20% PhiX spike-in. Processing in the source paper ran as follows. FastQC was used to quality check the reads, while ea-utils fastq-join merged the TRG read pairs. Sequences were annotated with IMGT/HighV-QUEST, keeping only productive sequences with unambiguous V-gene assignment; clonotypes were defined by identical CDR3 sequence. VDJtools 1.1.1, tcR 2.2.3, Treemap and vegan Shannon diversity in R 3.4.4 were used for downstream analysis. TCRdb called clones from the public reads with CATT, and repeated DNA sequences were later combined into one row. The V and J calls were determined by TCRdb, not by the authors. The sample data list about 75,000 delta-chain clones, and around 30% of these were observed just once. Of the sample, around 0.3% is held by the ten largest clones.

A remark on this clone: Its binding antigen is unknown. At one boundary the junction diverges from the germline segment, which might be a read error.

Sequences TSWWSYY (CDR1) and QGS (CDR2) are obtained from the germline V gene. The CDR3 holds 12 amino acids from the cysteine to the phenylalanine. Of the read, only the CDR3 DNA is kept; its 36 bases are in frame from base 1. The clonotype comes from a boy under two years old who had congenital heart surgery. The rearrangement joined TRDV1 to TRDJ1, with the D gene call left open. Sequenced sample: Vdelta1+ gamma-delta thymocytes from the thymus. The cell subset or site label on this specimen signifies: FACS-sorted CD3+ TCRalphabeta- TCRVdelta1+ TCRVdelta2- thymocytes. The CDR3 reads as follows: CALGKRPEKLIF. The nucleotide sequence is TGTGCTCTTGGGAAGAGACCCGAGAAACTCATCTTT.